Presented here are 29 T cell receptor beta chains from one specimen sequenced in a study of blood T cells in healthy people across ages. The authors ran a second PCR of about 7 to 12 cycles using a sample-barcoded 5' primer and a J-beta primer mix. TCRdb reprocessed the 5' RACE reads with MiXCR, giving one entry per CDR3 protein. The sample holds about 1,600,000 distinct CDR3 sequences, 40% to 50% seen once. Source material: blood. These receptor sequences come from a woman aged 18-29 years in good health.

The sample holds a few counts of this clonotype. The chain has TRBV20-1 and TRBJ1-1; the match to TRBD1 covers 7 bases. CDR3 length equals 13 residues. The germline gives CDR1 DFQATT, CDR2 SNEGSKA (reference sequence). After removal of 5 bases from V and 3 bases from J, the junction contained 6 bases not matched to a gene. The CDR3 protein is CSADADRDTEAFF. The CDR3 DNA sequence: TGCAGTGCTGACGCCGACAGGGACACTGAAGCTTTCTTT.

This clonotype was observed a few times. The chain uses TRBV10-3 and TRBJ1-1; D is perhaps TRBD1 (5 bases). Trimming removed 6 bases from V and 3 bases from J, with 14 bases in between. The CDR3 totals 14 residues. From germline, CDR1 is ENHRY and CDR2 SYGVKD. Written as DNA, the CDR3 is TGTGCCATCAGCTGGGGGGGGATGGACACTGAAGCTTTCTTT. Translating gives CAISWGGMDTEAFF.

The J gene is TRBJ2-6, the V gene TRBV7-9; D remains ambiguous. CDR1 and CDR2 (germline): SEHNR, FQNEAQ (reference sequence). V was cut by 10 bases and J by 0 bases, with 25 bases left in between. CDR3 length: 19 amino acids. Written as DNA, the CDR3 is TGTGCCACCCAAACCAATCAGGCCAGTCAGAGCTCTGGGGCCAACGTCCTGACTTTC. Amino acid sequence: CATQTNQASQSSGANVLTF.

This clonotype came up a few times. The genes are TRBV20-1 and TRBJ2-3; TRBD2 matches at 8 bases. Germline assignment: CDR1 DFQATT and CDR2 SNEGSKA (reference sequence). Trimming cost V 6 bases and J 1 base; bases outside gene matches: 6. CDR3 length: 14 amino acids. The CDR3 DNA is TGCAGTGCCCGGACTAGCCAGGGCACAGATACGCAGTATTTT. Its protein product is CSARTSQGTDTQYF.

This clonotype was seen a few times. DNA of the CDR3: TGCGCCAGCAGCTTGGGTGGAGCTTCGGGCGCCTTAGATACGCAGTATTTT. Translating it yields CASSLGGASGALDTQYF. The chain carries TRBV5-1 and TRBJ2-3; no clear D. Germline CDR1 is SGHRS and CDR2 is YFSETQ. The CDR3 length is 17 residues. Trimming shortened V by 0 bases and J by 5 bases, and 19 bases separated the two germline ends.

CDR3 in DNA: TGTGCCAGCAGTTCTCGTACCAAACGTGGCGTCTACGAGCAGTACTTC. This encodes CASSSRTKRGVYEQYF. The V gene is TRBV6-5, the J gene TRBJ2-7; no reliable D call. CDR1 MNHEY and CDR2 SVGAGI come from the germline V gene. This CDR3 is 16 amino acids long. V was cut by 4 bases and J by 3 bases, with 19 bases left in between.

This clonotype has just a few counts. The V call is TRBV20-1, the J call TRBJ1-2; TRBD1 is a possible D gene (5 bases). Per germline, CDR1 DFQATT and CDR2 SNEGSKA (reference sequence). This CDR3 is 12 amino acids long. The germline V and J ends were trimmed by 4 bases and 2 bases, with 8 bases remaining between them. Here the CDR3 DNA reads TGCAGTGCTACAGGACAAAACTATGGCTACACCTTC. It is translated as CSATGQNYGYTF.

This clonotype was picked up a small number of times. The gene calls are TRBV6-6 and TRBJ2-7, with 9 bases identical to TRBD2. CDR1 MNHNY and CDR2 SVGAGI come from the germline V gene (reference sequence). This CDR3 contains 14 residues. Germline trimming cut 8 bases from V and 1 base from J; bases unmatched to any gene: 6. The CDR3 loop reads CASLTSGSSYEQYF. The CDR3 DNA is TGTGCCAGCCTGACTAGCGGTTCGTCCTACGAGCAGTACTTC.

The CDR3 sequence: CASSPQGGAEQYF. The CDR3 nucleotides read TGCGCCAGCAGCCCCCAGGGAGGGGCTGAGCAGTACTTC. V is TRBV4-1 and J is TRBJ2-5; TRBD2 aligns across 7 bases. The CDR3 loop spans 13 amino acids. Germline V gene sequence: CDR1 MGHRA, CDR2 YSYEKL. V was pared by 4 bases and J by 11 bases, with 10 bases of the junction left unmatched.

CDR3 DNA: TGTGCCACCAGCAGAGAGGACGTTAGCAATCAGCCCCAGCATTTT. It encodes CATSREDVSNQPQHF. V usage is TRBV15 and J usage is TRBJ1-5, with D hard to call. V shed 0 bases and J shed 0 bases, with 6 bases lying between them. Germline assignment: CDR1 LNHNV and CDR2 YYDKDF (reference sequence). The CDR3 runs 15 residues.

The rearrangement links TRBV7-9 to TRBJ1-2; 7 bases match TRBD1. After removal of 5 bases from V and 4 bases from J, the junction contained 13 bases not matched to a gene. The CDR3 consists of 16 residues. Germline lookup yields CDR1 SEHNR and CDR2 FQNEAQ (reference sequence). In nucleotides, the CDR3 is TGTGCCAGCAGCCTGACAACCCGGGACAGACCCTATGGCTACACCTTC. Its translation is CASSLTTRDRPYGYTF.

The V call is TRBV28, the J call TRBJ2-1; the D is unclear. Germline V CDR1 and CDR2: MDHEN, SYDVKM. The CDR3 has 14 residues. Trimming stripped 6 bases from V and 6 bases from J, with 15 bases between. In DNA, the CDR3 is TGTGCCAGCAGCCTACTAACTCCTCCCAATGAGCAGTTCTTC. Amino acid sequence: CASSLLTPPNEQFF.

The chain recombines TRBV6-5 with TRBJ2-5; TRBD1 matches 9 bases. Germline V gene sequence: CDR1 MNHEY, CDR2 SVGAGI. There are 14 residues in the CDR3. Trimming removed 5 bases from V and 2 bases from J; junction bases left unmatched: 3. CDR3 in amino acids: CASSGGTGQETQYF. The CDR3 bases are TGTGCCAGCAGTGGAGGGACAGGGCAAGAGACCCAGTACTTC.

The sample holds a few counts of this clonotype. The genes are TRBV12-3 or TRBV12-4 and TRBJ2-4; no definite D call. The DNA end is a closer match to TRBJ2-5, so the J assignment may be wrong. CDR3 size: 13 residues. CDR3 loop: CASSFVLLETQYF. The CDR3 nucleotides read TGTGCCAGCAGTTTCGTCCTGCTGGAGACCCAGTACTTC.

The chain couples TRBV20-1 to TRBJ2-3; no definite D call. This CDR3 is 13 amino acids long. CDR1 is DFQATT and CDR2 is SNEGSKA in the germline V gene (reference sequence). V was clipped by 6 bases and J by 1 base, with 11 bases between them. CDR3: CSASYVGTDTQYF. Written as DNA, the CDR3 is TGCAGTGCATCTTACGTCGGCACAGATACGCAGTATTTT.

This sequence joins TRBV30 and TRBJ2-7, with D unclear. This CDR3 region has 13 residues. Germline assignment: CDR1 GTSNPN and CDR2 SVGIG (reference sequence). With 3 bases removed from V and 5 bases from J, the gap between germline ends came to 14 bases. The CDR3 region is CAWRATLFNEQYF. CDR3 bases: TGTGCCTGGAGGGCCACACTGTTCAACGAGCAGTACTTC.

In the case of this clonotype: The junction differs from germline at one of its ends, possibly a read error. The chain recombines TRBV2 with TRBJ2-6, with D perhaps TRBD2 (5 bases). The CDR3 extends over 15 amino acids. Germline V gene sequence: CDR1 SNHLY, CDR2 FYNNEI. Written as DNA, the CDR3 is TGTACCAGCAGTGATGGGGAGTCTGGGGCCAACGTCCTGACTTTC. As protein: CTSSDGESGANVLTF.

This chain connects TRBV29-1 to TRBJ1-1; D ambiguous. Trimming cost V 1 base and J 4 bases, with 7 bases left between them. CDR1 and CDR2 from the germline V gene are SQVTM and ANQGSEA. The CDR3 contains 12 residues. The CDR3 here is CSVEGGFTEAFF. CDR3 nucleotides: TGCAGCGTTGAAGGAGGGTTCACTGAAGCTTTCTTT.

This clonotype was seen a handful of times. The chain couples TRBV5-1 to TRBJ1-2, with 11 positions matching TRBD1. Germline values: CDR1 SGHRS, CDR2 YFSETQ. The CDR3 runs 17 residues. V shed 4 bases and J 4 bases; nucleotides not matched to a gene: 12. The CDR3 loop is CASSPPGTGGISYGYTF. CDR3 sequence (DNA): TGCGCCAGCAGCCCCCCCGGGACAGGGGGAATTAGCTATGGCTACACCTTC.

This clonotype was counted between two and nine times. The CDR3 DNA reads as TGTGCCAGCAGCGTAGAACCCGGGACTAACTACAATGAGCAGTTCTTC. Encoded protein: CASSVEPGTNYNEQFF. The genes are TRBV9 and TRBJ2-1; 7 bases fit TRBD2. CDR3 length: 16 residues. Germline CDR1 and CDR2: SGDLS and YYNGEE. V dropped 0 bases and J dropped 3; count of bases not matched to a gene: 6. The variable domain in full, completed from reference TRBV9 and TRBJ2-1, reads DSGVTQTPKHLITATGQRVTLRCSPRSGDLSVYWYQQSLDQGLQFLIQYYNGEERAKGNILERFSAQQFPDLHSELNLSSLELGDSALYFCASSVEPGTNYNEQFFGPGTRLTVL.

The rearrangement uses TRBV7-2 and TRBJ2-7; D is tentatively TRBD1 or TRBD2 (6 bases each). The CDR3 is 15 residues long. Germline V gene data show CDR1 as SGHTA and CDR2 as FQGNSA. V gave up 2 bases and J gave up 7 bases, with 18 bases separating them. CDR3 DNA sequence: TGTGCCAGCAGCTTAACGGGGGCCCCGTACAATGAGCAGTACTTC. Translation: CASSLTGAPYNEQYF.

The chain links TRBV29-1 to TRBJ2-1, with TRBD2 matching over 14 bases. The J call could be wrong; TRBJ2-7 is a better fit for the DNA end. Germline-derived CDR1 and CDR2 are SQVTM and ANQGSEA. The CDR3 consists of 15 residues. DNA of the CDR3: TGCAGCGTTCTCGGGACTAGCGGGGGTTACAATGAGCAGTACTTC. Translation gives CSVLGTSGGYNEQYF.

The chain combines TRBV5-1 with TRBJ2-1; TRBD2 agrees at 14 bases. Per germline, CDR1 SGHRS and CDR2 YFSETQ. This CDR3 is 15 amino acids long. The V segment lost 4 bases and the J segment 10 bases; nucleotides outside the gene matches: 7. CDR3 bases: TGCGCCAGCAGCGCGGAGGGACTAGCGGGAGAGGAGCAGTTCTTC. Translation: CASSAEGLAGEEQFF.

The chain links TRBV29-1 to TRBJ2-1, with unresolved D. CDR3 length: 14 residues. The germline V gene has CDR1 SQVTM and CDR2 ANQGSEA. Deletions cut 3 bases from V and 5 bases from J, with 14 bases between. The CDR3 loop reads CSVEGCGGDNEQFF. The CDR3 DNA reads as TGCAGCGTTGAGGGCTGTGGTGGTGACAATGAGCAGTTCTTC.

This sequence joins TRBV9 and TRBJ2-5, with D possibly TRBD2 on 5 matching bases. The V gene lost 1 base and the J gene lost 5 bases, with 9 bases spanning the gap. The V gene's germline CDR1 is SGDLS and CDR2 YYNGEE. The CDR3 consists of 13 residues. CDR3 DNA: TGTGCCAGCAGCGTAACCCCGGGGGAGACCCAGTACTTC. Its translation is CASSVTPGETQYF.

The J gene is TRBJ2-7, the V gene TRBV5-5; D may be TRBD1 (6 bases). CDR1 SGHKS and CDR2 YYEKEE come from the germline V gene (reference sequence). V was trimmed by 5 bases and J by 0 bases, leaving 12 bases between them. CDR3 length equals 14 residues. CDR3 sequence reads: CASSGQWNSYEQYF. DNA for the CDR3: TGTGCCAGCAGTGGACAGTGGAACTCCTACGAGCAGTACTTC.

There are a few counts of this clonotype. The chain's CDR3 is CASSFAISSYEQYF. CDR3 coding DNA: TGTGCCAGCAGTTTCGCGATCAGCTCCTACGAGCAGTACTTC. The chain combines TRBV27 with TRBJ2-7, with unresolved D. The germline CDR1 and CDR2 sequences are MNHEY and SMNVEV (reference sequence). V lost 3 bases and J lost 0, with 9 bases in between. The length of the CDR3 is 14 residues.

The chain joins TRBV14 to TRBJ1-2; D gene uncertain. V was clipped by 4 bases and J by 10 bases, with 10 bases between them. This CDR3 comprises 11 residues. CDR1 SGHDN and CDR2 FVKESK come from the germline V gene. The CDR3 coding sequence is TGTGCCAGCAGCCTGGACGGTGACTACACCTTC. This translates into CASSLDGDYTF. The variable domain in full, completed from reference TRBV14 and TRBJ1-2, reads EAGVTQFPSHSVIEKGQTVTLRCDPISGHDNLYWYRRVMGKEIKFLLHFVKESKQDESGMPNNRFLAERTGGTYSTLKVQPAELEDSGVYFCASSLDGDYTFGSGTRLTVV.

In its sample, this clonotype was seen a few times. The V gene is TRBV11-2, the J gene TRBJ2-1; the match to TRBD2 covers 8 bases. The CDR3 has 17 residues. The germline V gene has CDR1 SGHAT and CDR2 FQNNGV. Trimming removed 5 bases from V and 5 bases from J; junction bases left unmatched: 14. CDR3 sequence reads: CASSPNQAGAVDNEQFF. DNA for the CDR3: TGTGCCAGCAGCCCCAACCAAGCGGGAGCAGTCGACAATGAGCAGTTCTTC. Combining the CDR3 with reference TRBV11-2 and TRBJ2-1 gives the whole variable domain EAGVAQSPRYKIIEKRQSVAFWCNPISGHATLYWYQQILGQGPKLLIQFQNNGVVDDSQLPKDRFSAERLKGVDSTLKIQPAKLEDSAVYLCASSPNQAGAVDNEQFFGPGTRLTVL.